These T cell receptor beta chains were read from a single sample in a study of PD-1 blockade in classical Hodgkin lymphoma. Clones were sequenced by immunoSEQ multiplex PCR, and TCRdb holds only the in-frame ones, with some missing. The table includes 30,000 or so clones, 94% detected once. Sequencing input: peripheral blood mononuclear cells (PBMCs). The receptors here all came from a human donor with classical Hodgkin lymphoma. CDR3s include the opening cysteine and the closing phenylalanine or tryptophan. A D gene is named only where the DNA matches it firmly. Not every row has a clone size; where given, it reads once, few, many or a size class.

j_call v_call clone_size d_call cdr3_aa cdr3_nt
TRBJ1-2 TRBV5-5 . . CASSLGFPIGYTF TGTGCCAGCAGCTTGGGCTTCCCTATTGGCTACACCTTC
TRBJ2-3 TRBV15 . . CATSRLGVILSTDTQYF TGTGCCACCAGCAGACTCGGCGTTATTCTTAGCACAGATACGCAGTATTTT
TRBJ2-7 TRBV5-4 . TRBD2 CASSNPSGRGSYEQYF TGTGCCAGCAGCAATCCTAGCGGGAGGGGTTCCTACGAGCAGTACTTC
TRBJ2-3 TRBV4-3 . TRBD2 CASSQGSLAGGPLSTDTQYF TGCGCCAGCAGCCAAGGGTCACTAGCGGGGGGGCCCCTTTCCACAGATACGCAGTATTTT
TRBJ2-1 TRBV10-3 . TRBD1 CAISDGSAGGFYNEQFF TGTGCCATCAGTGATGGCTCGGCAGGGGGCTTCTACAATGAGCAGTTCTTC
TRBJ1-1 TRBV19 . . CASSLHALGTEAFF TGTGCCAGTAGCCTACACGCCCTGGGGACTGAAGCTTTCTTT
TRBJ2-3 TRBV6-5 . . CASSYAGKGDTQYF TGTGCCAGCAGTTACGCAGGGAAAGGGGACACGCAGTATTTT
TRBJ1-5 TRBV28 . . CASRPRTRGSQPQHF TGTGCCAGCAGACCCCGGACCCGAGGGAGTCAGCCCCAGCATTTT
TRBJ2-1 TRBV11-3 . . CASSFGHGNEQFF TGTGCCAGCAGCTTCGGTCATGGGAATGAGCAGTTCTTC
TRBJ2-1 TRBV7-9 . . CASSRDFYNEQFF TGTGCCAGCAGCAGGGACTTTTACAATGAGCAGTTCTTC
TRBJ1-5 TRBV2 . . CASSEATVTQPQHF TGTGCCAGCAGTGAAGCTACGGTCACTCAGCCCCAGCATTTT
TRBJ2-7 TRBV14 . TRBD2 CASSQGLAGERQYF TGTGCCAGCAGCCAAGGGCTAGCGGGAGAGAGGCAGTACTTC
TRBJ1-5 TRBV6-1 . TRBD1 CASSSGQANQPQHF TGTGCCAGCAGCTCCGGACAGGCGAATCAGCCCCAGCATTTT
TRBJ1-2 TRBV5-4 . TRBD1 CASRTGGFAGYTF TGTGCCAGCAGGACAGGGGGTTTTGCTGGCTACACCTTC
TRBJ1-3 TRBV7-2 . . CASSLEPSSGNTIYF TGTGCCAGCAGCTTAGAACCTTCGTCTGGAAACACCATATATTTT
TRBJ1-2 TRBV29-1 . . CSVEREGDYGYTF TGCAGCGTTGAAAGGGAGGGGGACTATGGCTACACCTTC
TRBJ1-2 TRBV28 . . CASSLGGRSLYGYTF TGTGCCAGCAGTTTAGGGGGACGGTCCCTTTATGGCTACACCTTC
TRBJ1-3 TRBV10-3 . . CAISESAQGNTIYF TGTGCCATCAGTGAGTCGGCCCAGGGAAACACCATATATTTT
TRBJ2-7 TRBV7-2 . TRBD1 CASSRQGTYEQYF TGTGCCAGCAGTCGACAGGGAACCTACGAGCAGTACTTC
TRBJ1-2 TRBV5-1 . . CASSRSGGEDGYTF TGCGCCAGCAGCAGATCTGGAGGGGAAGACGGCTACACCTTC
TRBJ1-6 TRBV5-1 . TRBD1 CASSSSPGQGASPLHF TGCGCCAGCAGCAGCAGCCCGGGACAGGGGGCTTCACCCCTCCACTTT
TRBJ2-1 TRBV10-1 few TRBD2 CASSYRLAGDNEQFF TGCGCCAGCAGCTATCGACTAGCGGGGGACAATGAGCAGTTCTTC
TRBJ2-4 TRBV30 . . CAFREGQYLAKNIQYF TGTGCCTTCCGCGAGGGACAATACCTAGCCAAAAACATTCAGTACTTC
TRBJ1-2 TRBV6-6 . TRBD1 CASSYSGTGGYGYTF TGTGCCAGCAGTTACTCGGGGACAGGGGGCTATGGCTACACCTTC
TRBJ2-3 TRBV5-4 . . CASTQAGLTDTQYF TGTGCCAGCACCCAAGCGGGCCTCACAGATACGCAGTATTTT
TRBJ2-7 TRBV10-3 . TRBD2 CAISESGREANEQYF TGTGCCATCAGTGAGTCAGGGCGGGAGGCCAACGAGCAGTACTTC
TRBJ2-7 TRBV5-1 . TRBD2 CASSTGLAFEQYF TGCGCCAGCAGCACGGGACTAGCTTTCGAGCAGTACTTC
TRBJ2-7 TRBV19 . . CASSPRTASYEQYF TGTGCCAGTAGTCCAAGGACAGCCTCCTACGAGCAGTACTTC
TRBJ2-1 TRBV7-9 . . CASSRTRSSYNEQFF TGTGCCAGCAGCCGGACTCGCAGCTCCTACAATGAGCAGTTCTTC
TRBJ1-1 TRBV7-2 . . CASSLWGVGGTEAFF TGTGCCAGCAGCTTATGGGGGGTTGGCGGCACTGAAGCTTTCTTT
TRBJ2-1 TRBV29-1 . . CSGWGLYSYNEQFF TGCAGCGGTTGGGGGCTATACTCCTACAATGAGCAGTTCTTC
TRBJ2-3 TRBV4-1 . TRBD2 CASSQIRTASGGTDTQYF TGCGCCAGCAGCCAGATAAGGACGGCTAGCGGGGGGACAGATACGCAGTATTTT
TRBJ2-3 TRBV7-7 . . CASSLAGGDTQYF TGTGCTAGCAGCTTAGCCGGGGGTGATACGCAGTATTTT
TRBJ2-7 TRBV4-1 . TRBD2 CASSQDLAASSYEQYF TGCGCCAGCAGCCAGGATCTAGCGGCGAGCTCCTACGAGCAGTACTTC
TRBJ2-1 TRBV7-2 . TRBD2 CASSLEAGNEQFF TGTGCCAGCAGCTTAGAAGCGGGGAATGAGCAGTTCTTC
TRBJ2-6 TRBV28 few . CASRVPGYSGANVLTF TGTGCCAGCAGGGTCCCAGGGTACTCTGGGGCCAACGTCCTGACTTTC
TRBJ1-2 TRBV13 . . CASSLGGVVDYGYTF TGTGCCAGCAGCTTAGGAGGAGTGGTAGACTATGGCTACACCTTC
TRBJ2-7 TRBV7-2 . . CASSLGGPFYEQYF TGTGCCAGCAGCTTAGGGGGACCGTTCTACGAGCAGTACTTC
TRBJ1-1 TRBV4-1 . . CASSLFGAEAFF TGCGCCAGCAGCCTTTTTGGGGCTGAAGCTTTCTTT
TRBJ1-3 TRBV28 . . CASSLSPDDSGNTIYF TGTGCCAGCAGTTTAAGTCCTGATGACTCTGGAAACACCATATATTTT
TRBJ1-2 TRBV4-2 . . CASSQGSVGGTPYGYTF TGTGCCAGCAGCCAAGGCTCGGTGGGCGGGACGCCCTATGGCTACACCTTC
TRBJ1-1 TRBV7-6 . . CASSLDTEAFF TGTGCCAGCAGCTTGGACACTGAAGCTTTCTTT
TRBJ2-2 TRBV18 . TRBD1 CASSPRGQGVTGELFF TGTGCCAGCTCACCAAGGGGACAGGGGGTCACCGGGGAGCTGTTTTTT
TRBJ2-7 TRBV5-1 . . CASSGTTSYEQYF TGCGCCAGCAGTGGTACGACATCCTACGAGCAGTACTTC
TRBJ1-2 TRBV6-4 . . CASSESDTAGYGYTF TGTGCCAGCAGTGAGTCGGACACAGCGGGCTATGGCTACACCTTC
TRBJ2-7 TRBV10-3 . . CAIRTTGATYEQYF TGTGCCATCAGGACGACAGGAGCTACCTACGAGCAGTACTTC
TRBJ1-2 TRBV6-5 . . CASSLGSNGYTF TGTGCCAGCAGTTTGGGATCAAATGGCTACACCTTC
TRBJ1-1 TRBV6-5 . . CASRPQGSTEAFF TGTGCCAGCAGACCTCAGGGTAGCACTGAAGCTTTCTTT
TRBJ2-2 TRBV11-2 . . CASSLDSNTGELFF TGTGCCAGCAGCCTAGACTCGAACACCGGGGAGCTGTTTTTT
TRBJ2-3 TRBV10-2 . TRBD2 CASTALVAGGKDTQYF TGCGCCAGCACCGCCTTAGTAGCGGGAGGGAAAGATACGCAGTATTTT
TRBJ2-7 TRBV29-1 . . CSASGTVTYEQYF TGCAGCGCCTCCGGGACGGTGACCTACGAGCAGTACTTC
TRBJ1-1 TRBV28 . TRBD1 CASSPQGEVDTEAFF TGTGCCAGCAGTCCTCAGGGGGAAGTAGACACTGAAGCTTTCTTT
TRBJ2-3 TRBV4-1 . TRBD2 CASSRGTSETDTQYF TGCGCCAGCAGCCGAGGGACTAGCGAAACAGATACGCAGTATTTT
TRBJ1-5 TRBV7-8 . . CASSLGVWSNQPQHF TGTGCCAGCAGCTTAGGGGTCTGGAGCAATCAGCCCCAGCATTTT
TRBJ2-7 TRBV2 . . CASSEGLAYEQYF TGTGCCAGCAGTGAAGGGCTAGCGTACGAGCAGTACTTC
TRBJ1-6 TRBV10-1 . TRBD1 CASSAGTVRNSPLHF TGCGCCAGCAGCGCGGGGACAGTTCGGAATTCACCCCTCCACTTT
TRBJ1-2 TRBV28 once . CASSLEVFSSYTF TGTGCCAGCAGTTTAGAAGTGTTTTCTAGCTACACCTTC
TRBJ1-5 TRBV15 . . CATSSPQAKTDNSNQPQHF TGTGCCACCAGCAGTCCCCAGGCTAAGACAGACAATAGCAATCAGCCCCAGCATTTT
TRBJ2-3 TRBV2 . . CASRRDRITDTQYF TGTGCCAGCAGGCGGGACCGAATCACAGATACGCAGTATTTT